The present TCR beta chain was sequenced within a study of shared clonotypes between healthy human individuals. Study details: Used for every donor were three CD4 naive, three CD4 memory, two CD8 naive and one CD8 memory plate. Study findings and constraints: Clonotypes not shared had lower generation probabilities than those common to all four donors. Sampling involved blood alone; tissue repertoires likely differ.

Donors were healthy HIV-negative adults without recent acute infections or vaccinations. On this clone: Its antigen is as yet unknown.

Using immunoSEQ multiplex PCR, the repertoire was profiled, and TCRdb retains in-frame clones only, with some absent. The table shows 2 million or so clones, with over 85% occurring only once. The sample taken for sequencing was naive CD4+ T cells sorted from blood. Subset in this sample: CD45RA+ positively selected. The origin of this receptor is a man between 18 and 35 years old in good health.

The chain's CDR3 is CASSPLSASGSRTETQYF. The CDR3 bases are TGTGCCAGCAGCCCCCTTTCCGCTAGCGGGAGTAGAACGGAGACCCAGTACTTC. V gene TRBV5-6 combines with J gene TRBJ2-5; 10 nucleotides match TRBD2. This CDR3 comprises 18 residues. V was clipped by 4 bases and J by 5 bases; unmatched bases: 17. The germline V gene encodes CDR1 SGHDT and CDR2 YYEEEE.